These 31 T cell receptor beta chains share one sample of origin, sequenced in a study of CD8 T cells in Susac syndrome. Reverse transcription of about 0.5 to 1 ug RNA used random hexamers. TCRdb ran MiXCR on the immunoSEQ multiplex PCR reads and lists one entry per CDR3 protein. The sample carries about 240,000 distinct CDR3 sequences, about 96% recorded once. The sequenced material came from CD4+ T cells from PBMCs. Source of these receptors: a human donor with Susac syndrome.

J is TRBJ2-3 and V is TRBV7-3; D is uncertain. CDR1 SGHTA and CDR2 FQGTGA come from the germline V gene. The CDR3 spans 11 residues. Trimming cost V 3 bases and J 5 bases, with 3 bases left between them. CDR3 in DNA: TGTGCCAGCAGCTTGAAAGATACGCAGTATTTT. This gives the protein CASSLKDTQYF.

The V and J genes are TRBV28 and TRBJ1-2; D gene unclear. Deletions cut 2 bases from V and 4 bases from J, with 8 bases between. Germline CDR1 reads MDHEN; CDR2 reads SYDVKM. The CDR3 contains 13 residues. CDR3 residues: CASSLKDRYGYTF. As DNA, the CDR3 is TGTGCCAGCAGTTTAAAGGACCGCTATGGCTACACCTTC.

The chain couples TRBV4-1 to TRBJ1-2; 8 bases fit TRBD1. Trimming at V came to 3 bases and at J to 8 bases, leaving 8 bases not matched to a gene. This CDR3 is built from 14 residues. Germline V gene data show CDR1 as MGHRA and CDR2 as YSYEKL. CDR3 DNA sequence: TGCGCCAGCAGCCACCCCGGACAGGGAAAAGGCTACACCTTC. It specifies CASSHPGQGKGYTF.

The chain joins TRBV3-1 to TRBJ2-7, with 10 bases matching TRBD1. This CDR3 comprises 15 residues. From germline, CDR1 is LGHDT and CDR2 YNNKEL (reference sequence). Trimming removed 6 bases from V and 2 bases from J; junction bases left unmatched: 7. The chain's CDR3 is CASSRSGTGAYEQYF. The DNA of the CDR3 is TGTGCCAGCAGTCGTTCCGGGACAGGGGCCTACGAGCAGTACTTC.

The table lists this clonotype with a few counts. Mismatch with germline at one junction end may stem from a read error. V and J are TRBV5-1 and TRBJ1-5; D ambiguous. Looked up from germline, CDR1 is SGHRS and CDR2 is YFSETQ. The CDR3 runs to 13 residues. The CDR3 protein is CASSLDGNQPQHF. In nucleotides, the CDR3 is TGTGCCAGCAGCTTGGACGGGAATCAGCCCCAGCATTTT.

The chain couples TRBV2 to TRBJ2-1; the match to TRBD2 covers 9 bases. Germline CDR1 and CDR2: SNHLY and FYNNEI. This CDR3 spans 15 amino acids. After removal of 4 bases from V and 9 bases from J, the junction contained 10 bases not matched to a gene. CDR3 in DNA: TGTGCCAGCAGTGTCCTGGCGGGAGGGGTGGGTGAGCAGTTCTTC. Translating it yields CASSVLAGGVGEQFF.

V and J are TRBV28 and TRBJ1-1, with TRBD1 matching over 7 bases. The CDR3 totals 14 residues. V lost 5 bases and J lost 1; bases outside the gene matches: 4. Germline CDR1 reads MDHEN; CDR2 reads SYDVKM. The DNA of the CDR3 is TGTGCCAGCAGTCCCGGGACAGCGAACACTGAAGCTTTCTTT. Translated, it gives CASSPGTANTEAFF.

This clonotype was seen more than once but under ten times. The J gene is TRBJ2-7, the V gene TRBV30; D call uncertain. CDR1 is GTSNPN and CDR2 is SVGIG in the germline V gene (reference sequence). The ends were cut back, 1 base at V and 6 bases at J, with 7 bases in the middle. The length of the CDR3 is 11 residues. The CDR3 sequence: CAWSGGPEQYF. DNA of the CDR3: TGTGCCTGGAGTGGGGGTCCCGAGCAGTACTTC.

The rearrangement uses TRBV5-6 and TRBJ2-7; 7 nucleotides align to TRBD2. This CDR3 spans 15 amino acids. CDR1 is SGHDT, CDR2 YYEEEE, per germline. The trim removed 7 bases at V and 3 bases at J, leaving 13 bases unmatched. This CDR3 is CASRSGREKHYEQYF. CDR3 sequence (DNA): TGTGCCAGCCGATCGGGGCGGGAGAAGCACTACGAGCAGTACTTC.

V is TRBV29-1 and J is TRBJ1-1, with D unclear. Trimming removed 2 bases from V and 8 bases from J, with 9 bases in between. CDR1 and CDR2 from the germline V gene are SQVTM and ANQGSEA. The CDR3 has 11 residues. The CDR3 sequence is CSVESRKEAFF. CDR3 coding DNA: TGCAGCGTTGAAAGCCGGAAAGAAGCTTTCTTT.

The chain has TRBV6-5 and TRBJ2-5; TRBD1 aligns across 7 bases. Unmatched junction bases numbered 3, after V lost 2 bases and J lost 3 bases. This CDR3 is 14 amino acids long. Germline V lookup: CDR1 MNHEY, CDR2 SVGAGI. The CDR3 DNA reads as TGTGCCAGCAGTTACCCCGGGACAGAAGAGACCCAGTACTTC. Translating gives CASSYPGTEETQYF.

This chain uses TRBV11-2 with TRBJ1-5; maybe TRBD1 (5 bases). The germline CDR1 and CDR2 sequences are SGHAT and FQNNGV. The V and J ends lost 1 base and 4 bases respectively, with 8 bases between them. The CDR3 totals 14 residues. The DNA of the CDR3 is TGTGCCAGCAGCTTAGTCGGGGGGAATCAGCCCCAGCATTTT. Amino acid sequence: CASSLVGGNQPQHF.

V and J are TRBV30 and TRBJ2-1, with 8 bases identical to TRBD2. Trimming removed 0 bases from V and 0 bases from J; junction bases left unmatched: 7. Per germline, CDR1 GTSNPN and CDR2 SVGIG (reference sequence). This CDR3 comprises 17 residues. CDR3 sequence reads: CAWSVAAGGLSYNEQFF. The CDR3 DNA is TGTGCCTGGAGTGTGGCGGCGGGAGGCCTCTCCTACAATGAGCAGTTCTTC.

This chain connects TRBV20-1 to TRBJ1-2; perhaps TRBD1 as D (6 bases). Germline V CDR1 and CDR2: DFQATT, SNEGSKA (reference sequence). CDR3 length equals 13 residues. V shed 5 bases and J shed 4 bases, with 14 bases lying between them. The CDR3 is CSARGEGGYGYTF. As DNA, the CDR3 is TGCAGTGCTCGCGGGGAGGGGGGCTATGGCTACACCTTC.

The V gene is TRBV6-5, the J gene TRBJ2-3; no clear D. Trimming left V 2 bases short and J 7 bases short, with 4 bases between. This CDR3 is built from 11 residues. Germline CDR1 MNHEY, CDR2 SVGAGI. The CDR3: CASSYTNTQYF. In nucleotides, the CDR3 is TGTGCCAGCAGTTACACGAATACGCAGTATTTT.

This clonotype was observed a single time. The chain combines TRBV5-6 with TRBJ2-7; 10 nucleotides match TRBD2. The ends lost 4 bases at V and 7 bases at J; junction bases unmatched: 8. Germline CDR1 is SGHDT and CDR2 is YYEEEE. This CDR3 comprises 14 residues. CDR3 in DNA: TGTGCCAGCAGCACTAGCGGGACCTCCTGGGAGCAGTACTTC. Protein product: CASSTSGTSWEQYF.

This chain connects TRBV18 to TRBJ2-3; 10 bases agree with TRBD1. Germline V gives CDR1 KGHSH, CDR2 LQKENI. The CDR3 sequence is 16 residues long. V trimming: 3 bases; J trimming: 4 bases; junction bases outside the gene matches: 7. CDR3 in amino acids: CASSPSTGQGADTQYF. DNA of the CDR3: TGTGCCAGCTCACCTTCAACTGGACAGGGGGCAGATACGCAGTATTTT.

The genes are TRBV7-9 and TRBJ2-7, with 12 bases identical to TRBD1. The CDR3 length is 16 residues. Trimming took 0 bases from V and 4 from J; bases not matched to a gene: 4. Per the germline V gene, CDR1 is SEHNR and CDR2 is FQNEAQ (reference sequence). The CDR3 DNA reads TGTGCCAGCAGCTTAGCCCCGGGACAGGGGGCTTACGAGCAGTACTTC. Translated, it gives CASSLAPGQGAYEQYF.

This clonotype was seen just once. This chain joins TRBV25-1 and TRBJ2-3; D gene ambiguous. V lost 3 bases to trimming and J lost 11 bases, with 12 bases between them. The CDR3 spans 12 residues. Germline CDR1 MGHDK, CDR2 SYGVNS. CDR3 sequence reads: CASSEVGRRQYF. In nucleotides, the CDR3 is TGTGCCAGCAGTGAGGTCGGGCGTAGGCAGTATTTT.

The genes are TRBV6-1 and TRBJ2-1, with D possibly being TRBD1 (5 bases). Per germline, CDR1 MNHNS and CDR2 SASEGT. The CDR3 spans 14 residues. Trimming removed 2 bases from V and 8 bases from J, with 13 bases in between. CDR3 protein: CASSEQGLSDEQFF. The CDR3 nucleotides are TGTGCCAGCAGTGAACAGGGATTAAGTGATGAGCAGTTCTTC.

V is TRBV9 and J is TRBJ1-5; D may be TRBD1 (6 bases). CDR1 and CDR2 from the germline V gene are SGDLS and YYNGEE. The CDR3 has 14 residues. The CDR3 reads CVTTGGEDNQPQHF. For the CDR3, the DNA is TGTGTGACGACAGGTGGAGAGGACAATCAGCCCCAGCATTTT. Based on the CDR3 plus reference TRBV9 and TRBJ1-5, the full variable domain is DSGVTQTPKHLITATGQRVTLRCSPRSGDLSVYWYQQSLDQGLQFLIQYYNGEERAKGNILERFSAQQFPDLHSELNLSSLELGDSALYFCVTTGGEDNQPQHFGDGTRLSIL.

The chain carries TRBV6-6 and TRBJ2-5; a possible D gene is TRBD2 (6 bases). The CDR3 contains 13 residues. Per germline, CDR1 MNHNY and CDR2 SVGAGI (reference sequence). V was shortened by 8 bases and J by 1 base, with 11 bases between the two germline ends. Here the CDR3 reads CASGQLAQETQYF. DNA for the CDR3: TGTGCCAGCGGACAACTAGCCCAAGAGACCCAGTACTTC.

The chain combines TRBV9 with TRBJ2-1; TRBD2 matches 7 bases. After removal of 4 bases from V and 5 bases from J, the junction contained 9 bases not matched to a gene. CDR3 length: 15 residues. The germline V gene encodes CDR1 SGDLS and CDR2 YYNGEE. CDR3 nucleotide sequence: TGTGCCAGCAGCTTCCGCGGGACTACGAACAATGAGCAGTTCTTC. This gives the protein CASSFRGTTNNEQFF.

The CDR3 DNA sequence: TGCAGTGCTGGGTCAGAGACCCAGTACTTC. Protein sequence: CSAGSETQYF. The V call is TRBV20-1, the J call TRBJ2-5; unclear D gene. The CDR3 consists of 10 residues. The V gene's germline CDR1 is DFQATT and CDR2 SNEGSKA (reference sequence). Between the trimmed V and J ends, which lost 5 bases and 4 bases, there was a span of 5 bases.

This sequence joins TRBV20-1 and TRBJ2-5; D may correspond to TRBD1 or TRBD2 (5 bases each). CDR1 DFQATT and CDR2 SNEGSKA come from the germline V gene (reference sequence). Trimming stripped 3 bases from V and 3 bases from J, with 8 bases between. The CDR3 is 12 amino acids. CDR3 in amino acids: CSASGAKETQYF. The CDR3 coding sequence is TGCAGTGCTAGCGGGGCCAAAGAGACCCAGTACTTC.

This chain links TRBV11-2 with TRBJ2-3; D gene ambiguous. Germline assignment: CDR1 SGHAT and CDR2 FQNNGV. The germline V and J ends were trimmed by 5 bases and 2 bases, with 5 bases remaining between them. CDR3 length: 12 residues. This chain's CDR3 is CASSTFTDTQYF. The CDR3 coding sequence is TGTGCCAGCAGCACCTTCACAGATACGCAGTATTTT.

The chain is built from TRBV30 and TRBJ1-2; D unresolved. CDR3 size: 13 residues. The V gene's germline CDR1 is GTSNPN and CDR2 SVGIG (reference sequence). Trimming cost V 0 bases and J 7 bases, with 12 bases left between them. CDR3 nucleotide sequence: TGTGCCTGGAGTGTACGGTTCGGTTCTGGCTACACCTTC. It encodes CAWSVRFGSGYTF. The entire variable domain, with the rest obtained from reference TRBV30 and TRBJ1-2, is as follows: SQTIHQWPATLVQPVGSPLSLECTVEGTSNPNLYWYRQAAGRGLQLLFYSVGIGQISSEVPQNLSASRPQDRQFILSSKKLLLSDSGFYLCAWSVRFGSGYTFGSGTRLTVV.

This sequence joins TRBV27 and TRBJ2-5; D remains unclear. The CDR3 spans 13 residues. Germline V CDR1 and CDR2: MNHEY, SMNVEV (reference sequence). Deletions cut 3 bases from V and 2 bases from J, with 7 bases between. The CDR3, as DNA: TGTGCCAGCAGTTTCGGCCCACAAGAGACCCAGTACTTC. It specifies CASSFGPQETQYF.

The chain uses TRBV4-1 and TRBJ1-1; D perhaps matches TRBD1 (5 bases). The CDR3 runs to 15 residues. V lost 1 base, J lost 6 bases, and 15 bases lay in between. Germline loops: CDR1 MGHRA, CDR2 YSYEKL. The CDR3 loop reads CASSQVSPQDAEAFF. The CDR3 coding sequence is TGCGCCAGCAGCCAAGTTAGTCCACAGGACGCTGAAGCTTTCTTT.

This chain's CDR3 is CASRVLAEETQYF. CDR3 nucleotides: TGTGCCAGCAGGGTCCTAGCGGAGGAGACCCAGTACTTC. This rearrangement joins TRBV7-2 to TRBJ2-5; TRBD2 agrees at 7 bases. This CDR3 is built from 13 residues. Trimming cost V 6 bases and J 5 bases; bases outside gene matches: 6. Germline V lookup: CDR1 SGHTA, CDR2 FQGNSA.

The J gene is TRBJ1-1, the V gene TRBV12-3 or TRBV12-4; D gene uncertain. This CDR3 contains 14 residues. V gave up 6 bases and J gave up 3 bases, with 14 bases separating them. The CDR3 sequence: CASSPSRMDTEAFF. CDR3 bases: TGTGCCAGCAGCCCTTCTCGCATGGACACTGAAGCTTTCTTT.